This T cell receptor beta chain stems from a study of blood T cells in healthy people across ages. Notes on the study in general: Per-million-T-cell TCR beta diversity fell roughly linearly with age. Those diversity estimates obtained from one million T cells were thought to be underestimates.

To note about this clonotype: Its antigen is not identified.

Through a sample-barcoded 5' primer and a J-beta primer mix, a second PCR was run for roughly 6 to 12 cycles. A single record per CDR3 protein comes from TCRdb applying MiXCR to the 5' RACE reads. The table includes about 1.4 million distinct CDR3 sequences, 59% detected once. No fewer than 5.5 micrograms of total RNA were isolated from every sample. The CDR3 length is 14 residues. Germline V gives CDR1 MNHEY, CDR2 SVGEGT. With 7 bases removed from V and 8 bases from J, the gap between germline ends came to 20 bases. This chain connects TRBV6-2 or TRBV6-3 to TRBJ1-2; D gene unclear. The sequencing input was blood. The receptor was isolated from a man aged 18 to 30 in good health. CDR3: CASNDDGPFRGYTF. In DNA, the CDR3 is TGTGCCAGCAATGACGACGGACCTTTCAGAGGCTACACCTTC.